The 12 T cell receptor beta chains below were found in one sample sequenced in a study of blood T cell repertoires in COVID-19. Here immunoSEQ multiplex PCR was the method, and the copy in TCRdb shows in-frame clones only, minus some. This sample has under 500,000 clones, with roughly 89% found just once. The source material was peripheral blood. These receptors were obtained from a woman aged 30 to 39 with acute or convalescent COVID-19.

The chain employs TRBV18 and TRBJ1-1, with D unresolved. The germline V gene encodes CDR1 KGHSH and CDR2 LQKENI. The CDR3 length is 13 residues. V was cut by 4 bases and J by 5 bases, with 11 bases left in between. CDR3 amino acids: CASSQEIRTEAFF. The CDR3 bases are TGTGCCAGCTCACAAGAGATACGTACTGAAGCTTTCTTT. The variable domain in full, with the rest retrieved from reference TRBV18 and TRBJ1-1, is NAGVMQNPRHLVRRRGQEARLRCSPMKGHSHVYWYRQLPEEGLKFMVYLQKENIIDESGMPKERFSAEFPKEGPSILRIQQVVRGDSAAYFCASSQEIRTEAFFGQGTRLTVV.

This chain connects TRBV5-1 to TRBJ2-3, with 9 bases aligning to TRBD2. Germline V gives CDR1 SGHRS, CDR2 YFSETQ. This CDR3 comprises 15 residues. V trimming: 0 bases; J trimming: 2 bases; junction bases outside the gene matches: 1. In DNA form, the CDR3 reads TGCGCCAGCAGCTTGGCTAGCGGGGTCACAGATACGCAGTATTTT. Amino acid sequence: CASSLASGVTDTQYF.

This chain connects TRBV23-1 to TRBJ1-4; 8 bases line up with TRBD1. TRBV23-1 is assigned to the ORF class and has an uncertain function. The CDR3 loop spans 16 amino acids. The V and J ends lost 0 bases and 8 bases, in that order; junction bases with no gene match: 8. In DNA, the CDR3 is TGCGCCAGCAGTCAATCGGAGGGGACAGGATTCGAAAAACTGTTTTTT. Protein: CASSQSEGTGFEKLFF.

This chain uses TRBV7-9 with TRBJ2-6, with TRBD2 as a possible D gene (6 bases). Trimming left V 4 bases short and J 3 bases short, with 10 bases between. Germline CDR1 is SEHNR and CDR2 is FQNEAQ (reference sequence). The length of the CDR3 is 15 residues. For the CDR3, the DNA is TGTGCCAGCAGCTCCGGGAGCCATGGGGCCAACGTCCTGACTTTC. This encodes CASSSGSHGANVLTF.

The chain recombines TRBV4-1 with TRBJ2-3; maybe TRBD1 (6 bases). The CDR3 is 16 residues long. V was pared by 0 bases and J by 2 bases, with 12 bases between. CDR1 and CDR2 (germline): MGHRA, YSYEKL. CDR3 amino acids: CASSQEAGADTDTQYF. CDR3 bases: TGCGCCAGCAGCCAAGAGGCAGGGGCAGACACAGATACGCAGTATTTT.

The rearrangement uses TRBV15 and TRBJ1-2, with a weak D call TRBD1 (5 bases). The CDR3 covers 12 residues. The V end was cut by 4 bases, the J end by 6 bases, with 9 bases between. Germline CDR1 is LNHNV and CDR2 is YYDKDF (reference sequence). The CDR3, as DNA: TGTGCCACCAGCACAGGGTCGCATGGCTACACCTTC. Protein: CATSTGSHGYTF.

The gene calls are TRBV11-3 and TRBJ2-1, with TRBD1 matching 11 bases. The V gene end was trimmed by 5 bases and the J gene end by 9 bases; junction bases not matched to a gene: 6. Germline V gene data show CDR1 as SGHNT and CDR2 as YENEEA. There are 14 residues in the CDR3. CDR3 residues: CASSRTGGAGEQFF. The CDR3 coding sequence is TGTGCCAGCAGCCGGACAGGGGGCGCGGGTGAGCAGTTCTTC.

V usage is TRBV2 and J usage is TRBJ1-2; maybe TRBD1 (6 bases). The CDR3 is made up of 15 amino acids. Germline CDR1 reads SNHLY; CDR2 reads FYNNEI. Trimming stripped 2 bases from V and 1 base from J, with 11 bases between. As DNA, the CDR3 is TGTGCCAGCAGTGAACACAGGGAAGGTAACTATGGCTACACCTTC. Its translation is CASSEHREGNYGYTF.

This sequence joins TRBV5-1 and TRBJ2-1, with D possibly being TRBD2 (5 bases). In germline, CDR1 is SGHRS, CDR2 YFSETQ. The CDR3 consists of 17 residues. Between the trimmed V and J ends, which lost 3 bases and 1 base, there was a span of 17 bases. CDR3 amino acids: CASSSTGLVLSYNEQFF. The CDR3 DNA reads as TGCGCCAGCAGCTCCACGGGGTTAGTACTTTCCTACAATGAGCAGTTCTTC. The variable domain in full, with the rest retrieved from reference TRBV5-1 and TRBJ2-1, is KAGVTQTPRYLIKTRGQQVTLSCSPISGHRSVSWYQQTPGQGLQFLFEYFSETQRNKGNFPGRFSGRQFSNSRSEMNVSTLELGDSALYLCASSSTGLVLSYNEQFFGPGTRLTVL.

This chain connects TRBV6-5 to TRBJ1-1; no clear D gene. The CDR3 is made up of 15 amino acids. Looked up from germline, CDR1 is MNHEY and CDR2 is SVGAGI. Deletions cut 6 bases from V and 7 bases from J, with 21 bases between. CDR3 DNA sequence: TGTGCCAGCAGGACCTCTAACGGGGTAGAGCGTGAAGCTTTCTTT. As protein: CASRTSNGVEREAFF.

Only one count was recorded for this clone. The CDR3 DNA sequence: TGTGCCAGCAGCCATCTCGGGGGGACCCAGTACTTC. It yields the protein CASSHLGGTQYF. V is TRBV3-1 (or the pseudogene TRBV3-2) and J is TRBJ2-5; the D gene is possibly TRBD2 (6 bases). The CDR3 contains 12 residues. Trimming stripped 3 bases from V and 7 bases from J, with 9 bases between. Germline CDR1 reads LGHDT; CDR2 reads YNNKEL (reference sequence).

This clone came up once. The chain links TRBV18 to TRBJ2-2, with D hard to call. In germline, CDR1 is KGHSH, CDR2 LQKENI. The ends were cut back, 1 base at V and 0 bases at J, with 3 bases in the middle. The CDR3 covers 14 residues. The CDR3 region is CASSPLSNTGELFF. For the CDR3, the DNA is TGTGCCAGCTCACCACTCTCGAACACCGGGGAGCTGTTTTTT.